The present entry profiles one TCR beta chain with its context. Other nucleotide sequences in the sample specify the same CDR3. TCRdb's table, derived via immunoSEQ multiplex PCR, lists solely in-frame clones and lacks some. The top ten hold 4.5% to 7% of the sample, which has about 320,000 clones, 93% seen once. This CDR3 region has 15 residues. Germline values: CDR1 MNHEY, CDR2 SVGAGI. Trimming took 0 bases from V and 1 from J, leaving 4 bases between them. The sample originates from a study of brain T cells in children with intractable seizures. Time point denoted: blood from clinic visit 5 months post-surgery; TSC patient then seizure free.

The sequencing used peripheral blood, collected 4 to 6 months after surgery. The TCR sequence derives from a boy under two years old with tuberous sclerosis and intractable seizures. The chain has TRBV6-5 and TRBJ2-6; D is unresolved. CDR3 coding DNA: TGTGCCAGCAGTTACTCGGTGTCTGGGGCCAACGTCCTGACTTTC. This translates into CASSYSVSGANVLTF.